This T cell receptor beta chain was observed in a study of early T cells in non-severe SARS-CoV-2 infection. Study conclusions and caveats: VDJdb matching skewed toward anti-spike CD8 responses, missing private and CD4 specificities.

This CDR3 spans 12 amino acids. Trimming cost V 2 bases and J 2 bases, with 5 bases left between them. Germline CDR1 is SGHRS and CDR2 is YFSETQ. Unique molecular identifiers tagged individual cDNA molecules. TCRdb recomputed calls from the 5' RACE reads with MiXCR, one row per CDR3 protein. The sample yields fewer than 65,000 distinct CDR3 sequences, roughly 10% seen once. At least ten counts were recorded for this clonotype. Its specificity is unknown. Sequencing used whole blood. The sequence was collected from an adult who was a healthcare worker with PCR-confirmed SARS-CoV-2 infection or an uninfected control (not recorded which). V is TRBV5-1 and J is TRBJ2-7; D unresolved. CDR3: CASSFGTYEQYF. The CDR3 DNA reads TGCGCCAGCAGCTTCGGTACCTACGAGCAGTACTTC.